What follows are 25 T cell receptor beta chains derived from one specimen sequenced in a study of cytomegalovirus exposure and HLA in healthy donors. The PCR was carried out with 60 Vbeta primers and 13 Jbeta primers. The method was immunoSEQ multiplex PCR; TCRdb's version includes in-frame clones alone and lacks a portion of them. The repertoire includes about 120,000 clones, under 90% of them detected once, and roughly 3.9% sits in the top ten. Material: PBMCs. The receptors shown here come from a woman aged 30 to 39 in good health and CMV-seronegative.

This chain joins TRBV28 and TRBJ2-7, with 9 bases lining up with TRBD1. CDR3 length: 15 amino acids. Germline assignment: CDR1 MDHEN and CDR2 SYDVKM. J lost 3 bases, V lost 6 bases, and 9 bases had no gene match. CDR3 sequence (DNA): TGTGCCAGCAGGGGCACCGGGACAGGGAACTACGAGCAGTACTTC. This gives the protein CASRGTGTGNYEQYF.

In its sample, this clone was seen once. The genes are TRBV5-1 and TRBJ2-6, with a tentative D call TRBD1 (6 bases). In germline, CDR1 is SGHRS, CDR2 YFSETQ. The CDR3 totals 17 residues. Trimming stripped 2 bases from V and 2 bases from J, with 14 bases between. The CDR3 reads CASSLFTGSPGANVLTF. CDR3 nucleotides: TGCGCCAGCAGCTTATTTACAGGGTCCCCTGGGGCCAACGTCCTGACTTTC.

In its sample, this clone was seen a few times. V is TRBV7-8 and J is TRBJ1-5; perhaps TRBD1 as D (6 bases). The germline V gene encodes CDR1 SGHVS and CDR2 FQNEAQ. The CDR3 is 15 amino acids. Trimming removed 5 bases at V and 0 bases at J, with 11 bases between. The CDR3 region has the DNA TGTGCCAGCAGCCCCGGACAGTCTAGCAATCAGCCCCAGCATTTT. The encoded protein is CASSPGQSSNQPQHF.

This clone was found a few times. The chain uses TRBV4-1 and TRBJ2-2; D possibly corresponds to TRBD1 (6 bases). Germline V gene data show CDR1 as MGHRA and CDR2 as YSYEKL. This CDR3 contains 14 residues. Between the trimmed V and J ends, which lost 7 bases and 0 bases, there was a span of 9 bases. This CDR3 reads CASMNRANTGELFF. In DNA, the CDR3 is TGCGCCAGCATGAACAGGGCGAACACCGGGGAGCTGTTTTTT.

The genes are TRBV4-1 and TRBJ2-1, with 8 bases lining up with TRBD1. CDR3 size: 16 residues. V was clipped by 3 bases and J by 5 bases; unmatched bases: 9. The germline gives CDR1 MGHRA, CDR2 YSYEKL. The CDR3 protein is CASSQIRGRADNEQFF. DNA of the CDR3: TGCGCCAGCAGCCAGATCAGGGGGCGAGCGGACAATGAGCAGTTCTTC.

V and J are TRBV6-5 and TRBJ2-3, with 13 bases that match TRBD2. Trimming took 2 bases from V and 1 from J; bases not matched to a gene: 0. CDR1 is MNHEY and CDR2 is SVGAGI in the germline V gene. The CDR3 sequence is 16 residues long. CDR3 amino acids: CASSYGLAGGTDTQYF. CDR3 nucleotides: TGTGCCAGCAGTTACGGACTAGCGGGAGGCACAGATACGCAGTATTTT.

J is TRBJ2-7 and V is TRBV2, with 11 positions matching TRBD2. J gave up 3 bases and V 5 bases, and 6 bases lay outside the gene matches. Germline CDR1 reads SNHLY; CDR2 reads FYNNEI. The CDR3 extends over 15 amino acids. The CDR3 DNA reads TGTGCCAGCAGTTCCGGGACTAGCGGAAACTACGAGCAGTACTTC. This encodes CASSSGTSGNYEQYF.

This clone was observed once. CDR3 nucleotides: TGTGCCAGCAGCTTGGCCGGGGGCAGGGGGTCCTACGAGCAGTACTTC. Its translation is CASSLAGGRGSYEQYF. V usage is TRBV5-6 and J usage is TRBJ2-7, with D possibly being TRBD1 (7 bases). The ends were cut back, 0 bases at V and 1 base at J, with 14 bases in the middle. The CDR3 runs to 16 residues. Germline V gene lookup returns CDR1 SGHDT and CDR2 YYEEEE.

Comments on this clone: Additional DNA sequences in this sample encode the identical CDR3. The gene calls are TRBV27 and TRBJ1-5; TRBD1 is a possible D gene (6 bases). This CDR3 has 13 residues. Trimming removed 2 bases from V and 7 bases from J, with 9 bases in between. Per germline, CDR1 MNHEY and CDR2 SMNVEV (reference sequence). CDR3 amino acids: CASSLGGGQPQHF. The CDR3 DNA sequence: TGTGCCAGCAGTTTAGGGGGCGGGCAGCCCCAGCATTTT.

The J gene is TRBJ2-7, the V gene TRBV19, with TRBD2 identical over 9 bases. V lost 5 bases, J lost 4 bases, and 6 bases stayed unmatched. CDR3 length: 14 residues. Germline CDR1 LNHDA, CDR2 SQIVND (reference sequence). The CDR3 DNA sequence: TGTGCCAGTAGTCCCCTAGCGGGATCATACGAGCAGTACTTC. This sequence encodes CASSPLAGSYEQYF.

This chain uses TRBV28 with TRBJ2-1; 11 positions match TRBD2. The CDR3 length is 15 residues. Germline values: CDR1 MDHEN, CDR2 SYDVKM. J lost 3 bases, V lost 5 bases, and 3 bases had no gene match. The CDR3 here is CASSVGLADYNEQFF. CDR3 coding DNA: TGTGCCAGCAGTGTGGGACTAGCGGACTACAATGAGCAGTTCTTC.

The rearrangement joins TRBV6-4 to TRBJ2-5, with 11 bases matching TRBD2. Germline V lookup: CDR1 MRHNA, CDR2 SNTAGT. The trim removed 3 bases at V and 2 bases at J, leaving 2 bases unmatched. The length of the CDR3 is 15 residues. The CDR3 nucleotides read TGTGCCAGCAGTGAGACTAGCGGGGCACAAGAGACCCAGTACTTC. The encoded protein is CASSETSGAQETQYF.

The chain links TRBV19 to TRBJ2-3, with 8 bases lining up with TRBD2. J was trimmed by 4 bases and V by 6 bases; bases with no gene match: 6. CDR1 and CDR2 (germline): LNHDA, SQIVND (reference sequence). The CDR3 consists of 14 residues. In nucleotides, the CDR3 is TGTGCCAGTAGCCTAATACTAGCGGCAGATACGCAGTATTTT. Its protein product is CASSLILAADTQYF.

This chain links TRBV28 with TRBJ2-5; 7 positions agree with TRBD1. This CDR3 has 14 amino acids. Per germline, CDR1 MDHEN and CDR2 SYDVKM. Trimming removed 4 bases from V and 5 bases from J; junction bases left unmatched: 7. CDR3 in amino acids: CASSSLTGMETQYF. The CDR3 DNA reads as TGTGCCAGCAGTTCCCTGACAGGGATGGAGACCCAGTACTTC.

The chain is built from TRBV7-2 and TRBJ2-7, with D maybe TRBD2 (6 bases). V gave up 3 bases and J gave up 5 bases, with 11 bases separating them. Per germline, CDR1 SGHTA and CDR2 FQGNSA. This CDR3 spans 13 amino acids. The CDR3 DNA follows: TGTGCCAGCAGCTTGGGACTTACCCACGAGCAGTACTTC. Translating gives CASSLGLTHEQYF.

This clone appeared once. The chain couples TRBV7-2 to TRBJ2-3, with 9 bases that match TRBD2. The CDR3 runs to 15 residues. Germline V gives CDR1 SGHTA, CDR2 FQGNSA. V shed 2 bases and J 10 bases; nucleotides not matched to a gene: 10. For the CDR3, the DNA is TGTGCCAGCAGCTTAAAGGCTTTAGGGACTAGCCCGCAGTATTTT. Amino acid sequence: CASSLKALGTSPQYF.

The chain carries TRBV10-3 and TRBJ1-2, with 7 bases aligning to TRBD1. This CDR3 is 12 amino acids long. V shed 8 bases and J 2 bases; nucleotides not matched to a gene: 2. The germline V gene has CDR1 ENHRY and CDR2 SYGVKD. The DNA of the CDR3 is TGTGCCATCGGGACAGAGAACTATGGCTACACCTTC. This codes for CAIGTENYGYTF.

The chain recombines TRBV28 with TRBJ2-2; no definite D call. V lost 7 bases and J 0 bases, leaving 12 bases between the germline ends. Germline V gene data show CDR1 as MDHEN and CDR2 as SYDVKM. This CDR3 is 15 amino acids long. In nucleotides, the CDR3 is TGTGCCAGCACAATCGGCGGCGCGAACACCGGGGAGCTGTTTTTT. Amino acids: CASTIGGANTGELFF.

The chain has TRBV7-2 and TRBJ1-3; D not resolved. This CDR3 has 14 amino acids. V was shortened by 5 bases and J by 0 bases, with 8 bases between the two germline ends. Germline V gives CDR1 SGHTA, CDR2 FQGNSA. Here the CDR3 DNA reads TGTGCCAGCAGCCCATTTGTCTCTGGAAACACCATATATTTT. Encoded protein: CASSPFVSGNTIYF.

This rearrangement joins TRBV6-4 to TRBJ2-2, with no clear D. The CDR3 consists of 13 residues. Germline V gene data show CDR1 as MRHNA and CDR2 as SNTAGT. Trimming removed 2 bases at V and 1 base at J, with 2 bases between. CDR3 region: CASSDRNTGELFF. In nucleotides, the CDR3 is TGTGCCAGCAGTGACCGGAACACCGGGGAGCTGTTTTTT.

This clone was counted only a few times. This chain uses TRBV6-5 with TRBJ1-1; unclear D gene. The V end lost 5 bases, the J end lost 7 bases, and 14 bases lay between the germline ends. The germline gives CDR1 MNHEY, CDR2 SVGAGI. The CDR3 length is 13 residues. The CDR3 DNA is TGTGCCAGCAGTATACCCGGGAGTAATGAAGCTTTCTTT. Its protein is CASSIPGSNEAFF.

Worth noting for this clone: A read error may produce the germline difference seen at one junction end. The V gene is TRBV7-9, the J gene TRBJ2-3; TRBD2 aligns across 8 bases. This CDR3 region has 16 residues. The germline CDR1 and CDR2 sequences are SEHNR and FQNEAQ (reference sequence). CDR3 DNA: TGTTCCAGCAGCTTTGGGTTGACTAGCGGCACAGATACGCAGTATTTT. It codes for CSSSFGLTSGTDTQYF.

The CDR3 loop is CASSLQDSPSPYEQYF. CDR3 sequence (DNA): TGTGCCAGCAGCCTGCAGGACAGTCCTTCTCCCTACGAGCAGTACTTC. J is TRBJ2-7 and V is TRBV11-1, with D possibly TRBD1 on 6 matching bases. Trimming stripped 5 bases from V and 2 bases from J, with 19 bases between. CDR3 length: 16 amino acids. Germline V lookup: CDR1 SGHAT, CDR2 FQDESV (reference sequence).

This clone has a handful of counts. The chain is built from TRBV7-9 and TRBJ2-5; a possible D gene is TRBD1 (6 bases). The CDR3 is made up of 15 amino acids. The V gene lost 1 base and the J gene lost 5 bases, with 14 bases spanning the gap. Germline CDR1 reads SEHNR; CDR2 reads FQNEAQ (reference sequence). The chain's CDR3 is CASSLDQGSLETQYF. In DNA form, the CDR3 reads TGTGCCAGCAGCTTAGATCAGGGGAGTTTGGAGACCCAGTACTTC.

The chain uses TRBV9 and TRBJ2-7; D remains unclear. CDR3 size: 17 residues. The germline gives CDR1 SGDLS, CDR2 YYNGEE. The V end was cut by 3 bases, the J end by 0 bases, with 19 bases between. The CDR3 sequence: CASSATGSAGSSYEQYF. CDR3 DNA sequence: TGTGCCAGCAGCGCCACTGGTAGTGCAGGTAGCTCCTACGAGCAGTACTTC.